Described below is a single T cell receptor (beta chain) sequence and its context. Produced via immunoSEQ multiplex PCR; TCRdb's table is partial and in-frame only. Seen here are roughly 97,000 clones, 70% to 90% observed once, and the top ten hold roughly 0.79%. The data were taken from a study of OX40 agonist ivuxolimab in advanced cancers. Germline values: CDR1 SEHNR, CDR2 FQNEAQ (reference sequence). This CDR3 region has 14 residues. V was pared by 1 base and J by 9 bases, with 13 bases between. The source material was CD4+ or CD8+ T cells sorted from blood, sampled in a trial of the OX40 agonist ivuxolimab. This TCR derives from an adult with an advanced solid tumor such as melanoma, head and neck, liver or kidney cancer. The J gene is TRBJ2-1, the V gene TRBV7-9; no firm D call. This CDR3 is CASSLEVASGEQFF. The CDR3 nucleotides are TGTGCCAGCAGCTTAGAAGTGGCTTCTGGTGAGCAGTTCTTC.